The 6 T cell receptor beta chains presented below share a single source sample, sequenced in a study of cytomegalovirus exposure and HLA in healthy donors. PCR primers comprised 60 Vbeta and 13 Jbeta primers. Sequencing used immunoSEQ multiplex PCR; TCRdb keeps in-frame clones, though not all of them. The repertoire holds 200,000 to 250,000 clones, with approximately 80% as singletons. Specimen: PBMCs. These receptors were collected from a woman aged 40-49 years in good health and CMV-seronegative.

The chain carries TRBV13 and TRBJ1-2; D is unclear. Germline loops: CDR1 PRHDT, CDR2 FYEKMQ (reference sequence). V was clipped by 0 bases and J by 4 bases, with 9 bases between them. This CDR3 is built from 14 residues. The CDR3 reads CASSLGASFYGYTF. CDR3 sequence (DNA): TGTGCCAGCAGCTTAGGCGCGTCATTCTATGGCTACACCTTC. Variable domain in full (rest from reference TRBV13 and TRBJ1-2): AAGVIQSPRHLIKEKRETATLKCYPIPRHDTVYWYQQGPGQDPQFLISFYEKMQSDKGSIPDRFSAQQFSDYHSELNMSSLELGDSALYFCASSLGASFYGYTFGSGTRLTVV.

On this clone: The junction differs from germline at one of its ends, possibly a read error. The chain is built from TRBV4-1 and TRBJ2-1, with 10 nucleotides matching TRBD2. CDR1 MGHRA and CDR2 YSYEKL come from the germline V gene. The CDR3 runs 14 residues. CDR3 loop: CASSQGTSVNEQFF. DNA for the CDR3: TGTGCCAGCAGCCAAGGGACTAGCGTCAATGAGCAGTTCTTC.

This clone was found once. This chain links TRBV2 with TRBJ2-5; tentative D call: TRBD1 (8 bases). Germline V lookup: CDR1 SNHLY, CDR2 FYNNEI. The germline V and J ends were trimmed by 6 bases and 7 bases, with 18 bases remaining between them. The CDR3 length is 14 residues. CDR3 loop: CASRQLDREGTQYF. As DNA, the CDR3 is TGTGCCAGCAGACAACTGGACAGGGAGGGGACCCAGTACTTC.

The chain employs TRBV5-1 and TRBJ1-2; 9 nucleotides match TRBD1. The CDR3 loop spans 14 amino acids. CDR1 SGHRS and CDR2 YFSETQ come from the germline V gene. V lost 1 base, J lost 7 bases, and 5 bases stayed unmatched. CDR3 amino acids: CASSLSQGALGYTF. The CDR3 DNA is TGCGCCAGCAGCTTGTCACAGGGGGCGCTTGGCTACACCTTC.

This chain uses TRBV30 with TRBJ2-5; D is unclear. The DNA matches TRBJ2-7 better at its end, which makes the J call doubtful. The CDR3 extends over 13 amino acids. From germline, CDR1 is GTSNPN and CDR2 SVGIG (reference sequence). The CDR3 coding sequence is TGTGCCTGGAGTGTAGCCGCCTCCTACGAGCAGTACTTC. Its protein product is CAWSVAASYEQYF.

The chain combines TRBV19 with TRBJ1-2; 7 nucleotides align to TRBD1. Germline lookup yields CDR1 LNHDA and CDR2 SQIVND (reference sequence). CDR3 size: 12 residues. Unmatched junction bases numbered 6, after V lost 7 bases and J lost 7 bases. The CDR3 loop is CASMETGIGYTF. The CDR3 DNA is TGTGCCAGTATGGAGACAGGGATTGGCTACACCTTC.